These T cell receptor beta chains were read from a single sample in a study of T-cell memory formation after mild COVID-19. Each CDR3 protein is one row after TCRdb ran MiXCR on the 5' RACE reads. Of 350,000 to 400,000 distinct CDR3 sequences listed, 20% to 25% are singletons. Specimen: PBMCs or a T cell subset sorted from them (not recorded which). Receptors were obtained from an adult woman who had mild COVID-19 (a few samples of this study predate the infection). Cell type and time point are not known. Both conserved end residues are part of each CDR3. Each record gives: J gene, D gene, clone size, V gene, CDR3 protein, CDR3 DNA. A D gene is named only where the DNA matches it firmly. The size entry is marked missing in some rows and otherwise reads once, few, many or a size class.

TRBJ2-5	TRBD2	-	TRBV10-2	CASNPGLAGGSETQYF	TGCGCCAGCAATCCCGGACTAGCGGGGGGTTCGGAGACCCAGTACTTC
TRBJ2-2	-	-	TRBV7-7	CASSRTWNTGELFF	TGTGCTAGCAGCCGGACTTGGAACACCGGGGAGCTGTTTTTT
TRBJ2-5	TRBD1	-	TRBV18	CASSPNRGETQYF	TGTGCCAGCTCACCCAACAGGGGAGAGACCCAGTACTTC
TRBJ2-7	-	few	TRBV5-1	CASSGDGLSSYEQYF	TGCGCCAGCAGCGGGGACGGCTTAAGCTCCTACGAGCAGTACTTC
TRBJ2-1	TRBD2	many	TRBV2	CASSDSGGAYNEQFF	TGTGCCAGCAGTGATAGCGGGGGGGCCTACAATGAGCAGTTCTTC
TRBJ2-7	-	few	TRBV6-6	CASSSRVGTYEQYF	TGTGCCAGCAGTTCCCGGGTGGGAACCTACGAGCAGTACTTC
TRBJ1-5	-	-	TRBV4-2	CASSPPDADPQPQHF	TGTGCCAGCAGCCCTCCCGACGCAGACCCTCAGCCCCAGCATTTT
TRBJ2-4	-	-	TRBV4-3	CASSQAGNRIQYF	TGCGCCAGCAGCCAAGCCGGGAACCGCATTCAGTACTTC
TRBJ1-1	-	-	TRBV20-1	CSASGGWGTEAFF	TGCAGTGCTAGTGGAGGGTGGGGCACTGAAGCTTTCTTT
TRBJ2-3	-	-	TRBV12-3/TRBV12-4	CASSLGTPLSTDTQYF	TGTGCCAGCAGTCTCGGGACTCCTCTCAGCACAGATACGCAGTATTTT
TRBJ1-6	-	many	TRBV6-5	CASSYRQGWSPLHF	TGTGCCAGCAGTTACCGTCAGGGTTGGTCACCCCTCCACTTT
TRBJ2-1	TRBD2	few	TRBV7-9	CASSLPSGKGVNEQFF	TGTGCCAGCAGCTTACCTAGCGGGAAAGGAGTCAATGAGCAGTTCTTC
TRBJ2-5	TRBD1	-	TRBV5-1	CASSYGTGAEETQYF	TGCGCCAGCAGCTACGGGACAGGGGCGGAAGAGACCCAGTACTTC
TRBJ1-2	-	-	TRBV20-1	CSARDDTRTYGYTF	TGCAGTGCTAGAGACGACACCCGTACCTATGGCTACACCTTC
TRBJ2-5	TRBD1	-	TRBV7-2	CASSQGQGGETQYF	TGTGCCAGCAGCCAGGGACAGGGTGGGGAGACCCAGTACTTC
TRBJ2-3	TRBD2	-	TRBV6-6	CASSYPTSGRTDTQYF	TGTGCCAGCAGTTACCCTACTAGCGGGCGCACAGATACGCAGTATTTT
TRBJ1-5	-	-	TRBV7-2	CASSFEPGLKPQHF	TGTGCCAGCAGCTTCGAGCCAGGGTTGAAGCCCCAGCATTTT